This TCR beta chain was found in a study of blood T cell repertoires in COVID-19. About the study: Samples of COVID-19 (acute and convalescent) were obtained from the United States, Italy and Spain. PBMCs, B-cell-depleted T cells, or T cells provided the cDNA or gDNA that made up the material.

Trimming took 3 bases from V and 0 from J, leaving 5 bases between them. Per germline, CDR1 SGHAT and CDR2 FQDESV (reference sequence). CDR3 length: 14 amino acids. Authors' analysis steps: Counts of nucleated cells, estimated from reference gene primer amplification, were obtained. Profiling relied on immunoSEQ multiplex PCR, and the TCRdb table lists in-frame clones only, not all of them. V and J calls and clone size are those listed in that table; D and trimming were worked out from the DNA. The table has approximately 380,000 clones, about nine tenths seen once. The sequencing input was PBMCs or T cells enriched from blood (not recorded which). The V call is TRBV11-1, the J call TRBJ1-4, with D unclear. The TCR sequence derives from a woman aged 40 to 50 who had been exposed to COVID-19. The CDR3 loop reads CASSFRATNEKLFF. CDR3 coding DNA: TGTGCCAGCAGCTTTAGAGCAACTAATGAAAAACTGTTTTTT.